The 27 T cell receptor beta chains listed next were all sequenced from one sample in a study of CXCR3-negative and CXCR3-positive naive CD8 T cells (dated by TCRdb to between 2018 and 2021). Sequencing was performed on a NextSeq 550. The Human TCR Profiling Kit (MiLaboratory) was used to prepare UMI-labeled 5' RACE TRB cDNA libraries. The reads underwent TCRdb reprocessing, giving one record for each CDR3 protein sequence and no DNA. This specimen's table enumerates tens of thousands of distinct CDR3 sequences. The top ten clonotypes cover approximately 0.67% of the sample. Their antigen targets remain unknown. Summary of the overall study and its limitations: Compared with CXCR3-negative naive cells, CXCR3-positive naive cells had TRB CDR3s with higher hydrophobicity (lower Kidera factor 4), lower energy, and higher strength and volume indices.

Sequenced sample: naive CXCR3+ CD8+ T cells from blood. In the paper's terms, the cell subset or site label means: CD45RO-CCR7+CD27+CD95- naive CD8+ T cells expressing CXCR3 (TNR3+). The origin of the receptors is a human donor in good health. Some clones in this sample may be carry-over from other donors' samples.

Here the CDR3 reads CASSYKGLAGLLRPHGELFF. The chain has TRBV6-2 or TRBV6-3 and TRBJ2-2; the TCRdb call, TRBD2, lacks DNA for checking. CDR1 and CDR2 (germline): MNHEY, SVGEGT. The CDR3 contains 20 residues.

This chain connects TRBV7-9 to TRBJ2-7; checking the TCRdb D call of TRBD2 is not possible without DNA. From germline, CDR1 is SEHNR and CDR2 FQNEAQ (reference sequence). This CDR3 comprises 21 residues. This chain's CDR3 is CASSHGTSGGIAPGYPYEQYF.

This rearrangement joins TRBV20-1 to TRBJ2-3; TCRdb outputs TRBD2, but without DNA this stays unchecked. Looked up from germline, CDR1 is DFQATT and CDR2 is SNEGSKA (reference sequence). The CDR3 is 14 amino acids. This CDR3 is CSAWPSWNTDTQYF.

The rearrangement joins TRBV29-1 to TRBJ2-1; TCRdb's D call, TRBD1, is unchecked because there is no DNA. The CDR3 contains 14 residues. The germline gives CDR1 SQVTM, CDR2 ANQGSEA. The CDR3: CSALGGGGDNEQFF.

The rearrangement links TRBV16 to TRBJ2-1; TCRdb selects TRBD2, and the lack of DNA leaves this call unchecked. The CDR3 length is 16 residues. Germline values: CDR1 KGHSY, CDR2 FQNENV. CDR3 region: CASSQFISGAYNEQFF.

The chain combines TRBV19 with TRBJ1-5. Germline CDR1 is LNHDA and CDR2 is SQIVND (reference sequence). The CDR3 covers 11 residues. The CDR3 loop is CATGTHQPQHF.

The rearrangement joins TRBV9 to TRBJ2-1; checking the TCRdb D call of TRBD2 is not possible without DNA. The V gene's germline CDR1 is SGDLS and CDR2 YYNGEE. This CDR3 is built from 16 residues. The CDR3 reads CASSVDPGGGKNEQFF.

The chain links TRBV29-1 to TRBJ1-1. Germline loops: CDR1 SQVTM, CDR2 ANQGSEA. The CDR3 spans 12 residues. CDR3 residues: CSVEGPAAEAFF.

The chain employs TRBV29-1 and TRBJ2-5; TCRdb returns TRBD1, unconfirmable since there is no DNA. The CDR3 contains 12 residues. Germline V gives CDR1 SQVTM, CDR2 ANQGSEA. CDR3 region: CSVEGGQETQYF.

This chain links TRBV9 with TRBJ1-5. The CDR3 extends over 14 amino acids. Germline loops: CDR1 SGDLS, CDR2 YYNGEE. This CDR3 is CASSVGHMNQPQHF.

The chain has TRBV29-1 and TRBJ2-7; the TCRdb call, TRBD1, lacks DNA for checking. Germline CDR1 SQVTM, CDR2 ANQGSEA. The CDR3 covers 16 residues. The CDR3 loop is CSVRARDRTFSYEQYF.

CDR3 region: CASSQVPGYYEQYF. The chain employs TRBV3-1 and TRBJ2-7; as DNA is missing, the TRBD1 call by TCRdb cannot be tested. Germline assignment: CDR1 LGHDT and CDR2 YNNKEL (reference sequence). This CDR3 is built from 14 residues.

V and J are TRBV13 and TRBJ2-7; the D call from TCRdb, TRBD1, cannot be confirmed without DNA. CDR1 PRHDT and CDR2 FYEKMQ come from the germline V gene (reference sequence). The CDR3 spans 15 residues. This CDR3 is CASSLGSGHLGEQYF.

This rearrangement joins TRBV12-3 or TRBV12-4 to TRBJ2-3; TCRdb's D call of TRBD2 is untestable without DNA. CDR3 size: 15 residues. The CDR3 here is CASSWASDYTDTQYF.

The V and J genes are TRBV12-3 or TRBV12-4 and TRBJ2-3. The CDR3 is 13 amino acids. CDR3 sequence: CASLKYLQDTQYF.

The genes are TRBV4-1 and TRBJ2-1; there is no DNA to check the TCRdb D call of TRBD2. There are 15 residues in the CDR3. Germline loops: CDR1 MGHRA, CDR2 YSYEKL. CDR3 sequence reads: CASSHPGLAGGEQFF.

The gene calls are TRBV20-1 and TRBJ2-2. Germline-derived CDR1 and CDR2 are DFQATT and SNEGSKA (reference sequence). This CDR3 is 14 amino acids long. CDR3 loop: CSARDGVYTGELFF.

This chain joins TRBV2 and TRBJ1-2; TCRdb picks TRBD1, but there is no DNA to check that call. The CDR3 is 12 amino acids. Germline loops: CDR1 SNHLY, CDR2 FYNNEI. CDR3: CAREDSHYGYTF. The full variable domain, in which reference TRBV2 and TRBJ1-2 provide the parts outside the CDR3, is EPEVTQTPSHQVTQMGQEVILRCVPISNHLYFYWYRQILGQKVEFLVSFYNNEISEKSEIFDDQFSVERPDGSNFTLKIRSTKLEDSAMYFCAREDSHYGYTFGSGTRLTVV.

The V gene is TRBV27, the J gene TRBJ2-7; TCRdb's assignment of TRBD2 cannot be checked, as there is no DNA. The CDR3 sequence is 14 residues long. The V gene's germline CDR1 is MNHEY and CDR2 SMNVEV (reference sequence). CDR3 in amino acids: CASSLGGTSPEQYF.

J is TRBJ2-3 and V is TRBV20-1. From germline, CDR1 is DFQATT and CDR2 SNEGSKA (reference sequence). The CDR3 is 17 residues long. The CDR3 loop is CSASPKKNTLYGDTQYF.

The chain carries TRBV9 and TRBJ2-2. CDR3 length equals 15 residues. The V gene's germline CDR1 is SGDLS and CDR2 YYNGEE. The CDR3 protein is CASSVVSVNTGELFF.

The chain links TRBV7-9 to TRBJ2-7; with no DNA, the TCRdb D assignment of TRBD1 cannot be verified. Germline values: CDR1 SEHNR, CDR2 FQNEAQ (reference sequence). This CDR3 has 14 amino acids. The CDR3 is CASAYPGTAYEQYF.

The V and J genes are TRBV29-1 and TRBJ1-2; TCRdb indicates TRBD1, and absent DNA this call remains unverified. Per germline, CDR1 SQVTM and CDR2 ANQGSEA. This CDR3 has 13 residues. Here the CDR3 reads CSVEGGGAYGYTF.

The chain is built from TRBV29-1 and TRBJ1-4; the D call of TRBD1 rests on TCRdb alone, since no DNA is present to check it. The CDR3 runs to 15 residues. Germline lookup yields CDR1 SQVTM and CDR2 ANQGSEA. The CDR3 is CSVSDSSSTNEKLFF.

The chain joins TRBV6-2 or TRBV6-3 to TRBJ2-7; TCRdb gives TRBD1 as the D gene, but with no DNA this cannot be confirmed. Germline V gene sequence: CDR1 MNHEY, CDR2 SVGEGT. CDR3 length: 12 residues. CDR3 sequence reads: CASRQGTYEQYF.

This chain joins TRBV7-8 and TRBJ1-4. This CDR3 spans 16 amino acids. The germline V gene has CDR1 SGHVS and CDR2 FQNEAQ. CDR3 region: CASSSSPGAGGGKLFF.

V usage is TRBV20-1 and J usage is TRBJ2-2. The CDR3 runs 12 residues. The germline V gene encodes CDR1 DFQATT and CDR2 SNEGSKA (reference sequence). Here the CDR3 reads CSAHGHHGELFF.